Sequencing of this TCR beta chain was carried out in a study of CD8+CD57+ T cells in acquired aplastic anemia. For the study at large: CD4+ and CD8+ cells, once sorted, gave DNA averaging about 3 ug.

CDR1 is MNHEY and CDR2 is SMNVEV in the germline V gene (reference sequence). The germline V and J ends were trimmed by 3 bases and 2 bases, with 7 bases remaining between them. The CDR3 is made up of 13 amino acids. Genomic DNA, the template, was used for profiling of the TCR beta VDJ and CDR3. MiXCR, applied by TCRdb to the reads, yields one record per CDR3 protein. Of about 420,000 distinct CDR3 sequences listed, 65% to 80% are singletons. This clonotype was counted many times. Source material: sorted CD4+, CD8+, or CD8+CD57+ T cells (not recorded which) from PBMCs. The sequence derives from a human donor in good health, serving as a control. V and J are TRBV27 and TRBJ2-5; D gene unclear. CDR3 region: CASSFSRQETQYF. The CDR3 DNA reads TGTGCCAGCAGTTTCTCCCGACAAGAGACCCAGTACTTC.